Listed below are T cell receptor beta chains from one sample, sequenced in a study of blood T cell repertoires in COVID-19. Clones were read by immunoSEQ multiplex PCR, and TCRdb kept only the in-frame ones, dropping some. Among 70,000 to 80,000 clones listed, approximately 80% were seen once. The sequencing sample was made of peripheral blood. The receptors here all came from a human donor in a cohort sampled during active COVID-19. The CDR3 runs from the conserved cysteine through the conserved F or W.

J | V | CDR3
TRBJ2-2 | TRBV6-6 | CASSAGYSGELFF
TRBJ1-6 | TRBV9 | CASSVEQGNSPLHF
TRBJ2-7 | TRBV5-6 | CASSLASDRGRREQYF
TRBJ1-3 | TRBV6-5 | CASAPGGGNTIYF
TRBJ2-5 | TRBV11-3 | CASSSGTGGGETQYF
TRBJ2-1 | TRBV21-1 | CASSKRGEGGKLADYNEQFF
TRBJ2-2 | TRBV19 | CASSGGWTGELFF
TRBJ2-1 | TRBV9 | CASSPQGLASGEQFF
TRBJ1-2 | TRBV11-3 | CASSSAPGDYGYTF
TRBJ2-1 | TRBV6-1 | CASSDRRASSYNEQFF